The subject of this entry is one T cell receptor (beta chain). Its antigen is as yet unknown. Germline CDR1 is LNHDA and CDR2 is SQIVND (reference sequence). J was trimmed by 2 bases and V by 10 bases; bases with no gene match: 12. The CDR3 is 17 residues long. The sample is drawn from a study of T cell responses to AZD1222 COVID-19 vaccine. The overall study: Second-dose intervals near 4 or 12 weeks were combined.

Study-wide findings and caveats: Among AZD1222 vaccinees, only five or six were seropositive at baseline. There were mostly white British donors and more females than males, and clonal diversity was possibly underestimated.

Sequenced by immunoSEQ multiplex PCR; TCRdb stores in-frame clones only, minus some. The data contain approximately 110,000 clones, over 75% of them singletons. The J gene is TRBJ2-3, the V gene TRBV19, with 13 positions matching TRBD2. This TCR came from an adult in good health. Material: peripheral blood, obtained on day 0 of AZD1222 vaccination. The chain's CDR3 is CATRELAGGPATDTQYF. CDR3 nucleotide sequence: TGTGCCACCAGGGAACTAGCGGGGGGGCCCGCCACAGATACGCAGTATTTT.